The clone carrying this TCR beta chain was detected a few times. Its antigen is unidentified. Trimming pared 0 bases from V and 0 bases from J, leaving 10 bases between. CDR3 length: 16 amino acids. In germline, CDR1 is SGHRS, CDR2 YFSETQ. Each cDNA molecule carried a unique molecular identifier. A single record per CDR3 protein comes from TCRdb applying MiXCR to the 5' RACE reads. Altogether some 52,000 distinct CDR3 sequences are present, 8% to 8.5% being singletons, with the ten largest covering roughly a tenth. This specimen belongs to a study of early T cells in non-severe SARS-CoV-2 infection. Study-level information: Alpha and beta chains were unpaired, from unsorted whole-blood bulk RNA.

General study results and limits: VDJdb-based annotation leaned toward anti-spike CD8 responses and missed private and CD4 specificities.

This chain connects TRBV5-1 to TRBJ1-3, with D perhaps TRBD1 (5 bases). The sample taken for sequencing was whole blood. The clonotype was recovered from an adult who was a healthcare worker with PCR-confirmed SARS-CoV-2 infection or an uninfected control (not recorded which). CDR3 region: CASSLDGQLSGNTIYF. CDR3 DNA sequence: TGCGCCAGCAGCTTGGATGGACAACTCTCTGGAAACACCATATATTTT.